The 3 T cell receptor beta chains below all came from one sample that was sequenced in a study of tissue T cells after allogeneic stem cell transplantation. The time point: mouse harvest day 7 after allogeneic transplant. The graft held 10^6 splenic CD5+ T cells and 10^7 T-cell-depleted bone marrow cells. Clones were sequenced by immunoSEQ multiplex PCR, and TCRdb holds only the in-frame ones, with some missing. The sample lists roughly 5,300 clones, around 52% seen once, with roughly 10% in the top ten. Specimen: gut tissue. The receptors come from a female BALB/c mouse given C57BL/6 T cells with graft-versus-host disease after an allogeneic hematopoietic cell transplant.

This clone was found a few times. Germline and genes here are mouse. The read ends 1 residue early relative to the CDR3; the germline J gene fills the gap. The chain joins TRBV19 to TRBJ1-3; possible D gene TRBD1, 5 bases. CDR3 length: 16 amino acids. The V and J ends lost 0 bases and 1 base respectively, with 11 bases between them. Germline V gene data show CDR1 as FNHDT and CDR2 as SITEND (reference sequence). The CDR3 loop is CASSIEGEGSGNTLYF. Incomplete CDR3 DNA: TGTGCCAGCAGTATAGAAGGGGAGGGCTCTGGAAATACGCTCTAT.

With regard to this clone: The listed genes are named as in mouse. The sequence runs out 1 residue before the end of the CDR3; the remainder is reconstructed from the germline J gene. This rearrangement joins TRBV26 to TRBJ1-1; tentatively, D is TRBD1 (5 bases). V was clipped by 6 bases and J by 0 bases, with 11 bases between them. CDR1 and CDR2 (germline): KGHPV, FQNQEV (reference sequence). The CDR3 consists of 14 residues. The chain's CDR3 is CASRVQGQNTEVFF. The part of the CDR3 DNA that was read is TGTGCCAGCAGAGTTCAGGGACAGAACACAGAAGTCTTC.

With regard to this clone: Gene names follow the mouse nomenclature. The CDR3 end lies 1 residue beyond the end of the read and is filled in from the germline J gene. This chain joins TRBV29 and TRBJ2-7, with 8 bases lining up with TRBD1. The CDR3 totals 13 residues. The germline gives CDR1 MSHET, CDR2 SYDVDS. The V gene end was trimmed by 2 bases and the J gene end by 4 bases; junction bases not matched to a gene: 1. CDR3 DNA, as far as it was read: TGTGCTAGCAGTTTACAGGGGGCTTATGAACAGTAC. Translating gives CASSLQGAYEQY. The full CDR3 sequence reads CASSLQGAYEQYF.